This T cell receptor beta chain was recovered during a study of vaccination effects on CD4 cells after COVID-19. Study at large: Culturing of around 1.9 million PBMC per well took place with around 9.4 IU/ml IL-2 and around 10 ug/ml peptides. Study results and limitations: Late in the post-vaccination period, infection-induced and vaccine-induced clones underwent marked clonal contraction. Small numbers of convalescent patients limited the study. It also lacked early post-infection timepoints.

To note about this clone: Antigen specificity is unknown.

Trimming removed 5 bases at V and 3 bases at J, with 13 bases between. CDR1 is SNHLY, CDR2 FYNNEI, per germline. The CDR3 runs 14 residues. After about 10 days in culture, the CD4+ T cells were isolated. Subjects were given two BNT162b2 or mRNA-1273 vaccine doses. Profiling relied on immunoSEQ multiplex PCR, and the TCRdb table lists in-frame clones only, not all of them. Of 50,000 to 70,000 clones in the sample, 65% to 80% are singletons; the top ten hold approximately 2.4%. Here the sequenced sample was CD4+ T cells from PBMCs cultured without peptide, taken after COVID-19 vaccination. The sequence was obtained from a human donor who received a COVID-19 vaccine. This chain uses TRBV2 with TRBJ1-2, with D possibly matching TRBD1 (6 bases). CDR3 region: CASSTGPLDYGYTF. The CDR3 DNA follows: TGTGCCAGCAGTACAGGGCCCCTGGACTATGGCTACACCTTC.